The next 10 T cell receptor beta chains were all read from a single sample in a study of Graves' ophthalmopathy and Graves' hyperthyroidism. RNA transcripts yielded amplified TCR beta CDR3 regions. First-round RT-PCR with HTBI primers preceded a second-round multiplex PCR. TCRdb re-called the multiplex PCR reads with MiXCR, one entry per CDR3 protein. The table shows roughly 400,000 distinct CDR3 sequences, with roughly 17% occurring only once. Input material: peripheral blood. The source is an adult woman with stable Graves' hyperthyroidism.

This clonotype was recorded at least ten times. This may come from a read error, since a much larger clone is one base off. The V gene is TRBV28, the J gene TRBJ1-6; D is perhaps TRBD1 (6 bases). Germline V CDR1 and CDR2: MDHEN, SYDVKM. This CDR3 spans 15 amino acids. CDR3 in DNA: TGTGCCAGCAGTCTTCAGGCGTGGGGGCGGTCACACCTCCACTTT. It yields the protein CASSLQAWGRSHLHF.

This clonotype was seen repeatedly, ten times or more. V is TRBV7-2 and J is TRBJ2-5, with 9 positions matching TRBD1. Germline lookup yields CDR1 SGHTA and CDR2 FQGNSA. The CDR3 length is 16 residues. With V trimmed by 5 bases and J by 2 bases, 9 bases remained unmatched. In DNA form, the CDR3 reads TGTGCCAGCAGCGTAGGGACAGGGAGGGAGCAAGAGACCCAGTACTTC. Residues: CASSVGTGREQETQYF.

This clonotype was counted at least ten times. This chain connects TRBV30 to TRBJ1-2, with D unresolved. Trimming shortened V by 0 bases and J by 13 bases, and 15 bases separated the two germline ends. Germline V gene lookup returns CDR1 GTSNPN and CDR2 SVGIG (reference sequence). This CDR3 contains 12 residues. CDR3 in DNA: TGTGCCTGGAGTGTATACTTCGGCGGAATCACCTTC. Protein: CAWSVYFGGITF.

This clonotype was seen more than once but under ten times. The rearrangement links TRBV6-1 to TRBJ2-5, with D unclear. V dropped 10 bases and J dropped 0 bases, with 9 bases sitting between them. This CDR3 has 12 residues. The germline V gene encodes CDR1 MNHNS and CDR2 SASEGT. The CDR3, as DNA: TGTGCCACCTTTGACCACCAAGAGACCCAGTACTTC. It encodes CATFDHQETQYF.

This clonotype was seen many times. This sequence joins TRBV20-1 and TRBJ2-2, with 10 bases identical to TRBD2. The CDR3 sequence is 16 residues long. Looked up from germline, CDR1 is DFQATT and CDR2 is SNEGSKA (reference sequence). V was clipped by 3 bases and J by 7 bases; unmatched bases: 11. The CDR3 nucleotides are TGCAGTGCTAGGTCTAGCGGGAGCCGGCCCGGCGGGGAGCTGTTTTTT. It is translated as CSARSSGSRPGGELFF.

In this sample, this clonotype turned up many times. V is TRBV11-2 and J is TRBJ1-1, with D possibly TRBD1 on 5 matching bases. CDR3 length equals 14 residues. V was trimmed by 4 bases and J by 7 bases, leaving 16 bases between them. Germline values: CDR1 SGHAT, CDR2 FQNNGV. The CDR3: CASSSKNKDNEAFF. DNA for the CDR3: TGTGCCAGCAGCTCCAAAAACAAGGACAATGAAGCTTTCTTT.

This clonotype was counted at least ten times. The rearrangement links TRBV6-1 to TRBJ2-7; 7 bases fit TRBD2. The germline CDR1 and CDR2 sequences are MNHNS and SASEGT. The junction had 4 bases not matched to a gene; V was cut back by 0 bases and J by 2 bases. The CDR3 extends over 15 amino acids. The CDR3 protein is CASSEAAGAPYEQYF. The CDR3 coding sequence is TGTGCCAGCAGTGAAGCGGCGGGAGCCCCCTACGAGCAGTACTTC.

At least ten counts were recorded for this clonotype. V gene TRBV29-1 combines with J gene TRBJ2-7; no clear D gene. The V gene's germline CDR1 is SQVTM and CDR2 ANQGSEA. The CDR3 totals 13 residues. V was pared by 7 bases and J by 2 bases, with 15 bases between. The CDR3 nucleotides are TGCAGCGCTCTGACGGATACCACCTACGAGCAGTACTTC. It translates to CSALTDTTYEQYF.

This clonotype was counted many times. The chain links TRBV11-2 to TRBJ1-1; 7 positions agree with TRBD1. V lost 5 bases to trimming and J lost 8 bases; unmatched junction nucleotides: 8. The CDR3 consists of 13 residues. The germline V gene encodes CDR1 SGHAT and CDR2 FQNNGV. DNA for the CDR3: TGTGCCAGCAGCCCAGGGGGATACGGAGAAGCTTTCTTT. Translated: CASSPGGYGEAFF.

There are a few counts of this clonotype. The V gene is TRBV11-1, the J gene TRBJ2-7; TRBD2 aligns across 10 bases. This CDR3 region has 16 residues. Germline V CDR1 and CDR2: SGHAT, FQDESV (reference sequence). Germline trimming cut 5 bases from V and 0 bases from J; bases unmatched to any gene: 7. The CDR3 sequence: CASSPPSGRSSYEQYF. DNA for the CDR3: TGTGCCAGCAGCCCTCCTAGCGGGAGAAGCTCCTACGAGCAGTACTTC.